The clone carrying this T cell receptor beta chain has just a few counts. Germline CDR1 MDHEN, CDR2 SYDVKM. This CDR3 contains 15 residues. The junction had 8 bases not matched to a gene; V was cut back by 6 bases and J by 4 bases. This record comes from a study of blood T cells in healthy people across ages. Alongside a J-beta primer mix, a sample-barcoded 5' primer served in a second PCR lasting roughly 7 to 12 cycles. TCRdb fed the 5' RACE reads into MiXCR, producing one record per CDR3 protein. The table lists approximately 1.5 million distinct CDR3 sequences, approximately 32% of them singletons, with about 11% in the top ten.

The chain links TRBV28 to TRBJ1-5, with 8 positions matching TRBD1. The clonotype was recovered from a woman younger than 45 in good health. Specimen: blood. The CDR3 nucleotides read TGTGCCAGCAGAGACCAGGGGGCGAGGAATCAGCCCCAGCATTTT. It translates to CASRDQGARNQPQHF.